Presented here are 29 T cell receptor beta chains from one specimen sequenced in a study of blood T cell repertoires in COVID-19. TCRdb's table, derived via immunoSEQ multiplex PCR, lists solely in-frame clones and lacks some. The sample holds about 150,000 clones, roughly 90% seen once. Sequencing was done on a sample of PBMCs or T cells enriched from blood (not recorded which). These receptor sequences come from a man aged 50-59 years who had recovered from COVID-19.

The DNA for the CDR3 is TGTGCCAGCAGCCAACCGGGACAGGGGAAGACCCAGTACTTC. It specifies CASSQPGQGKTQYF. The chain recombines TRBV28 with TRBJ2-5, with TRBD1 identical over 10 bases. With 6 bases clipped from V and 6 bases from J, the junction kept 7 bases outside the gene matches. This CDR3 region has 14 residues. Germline assignment: CDR1 MDHEN and CDR2 SYDVKM.

The CDR3 DNA follows: TGTGCCAGCGGGACAGGGGGGAATTCACCCCTCCACTTT. It translates to CASGTGGNSPLHF. The chain links TRBV28 to TRBJ1-6; 11 bases line up with TRBD1. Trimming removed 8 bases from V and 7 bases from J; junction bases left unmatched: 1. CDR3 length: 13 residues. In germline, CDR1 is MDHEN, CDR2 SYDVKM. The entire variable domain, with the rest obtained from reference TRBV28 and TRBJ1-6, is as follows: DVKVTQSSRYLVKRTGEKVFLECVQDMDHENMFWYRQDPGLGLRLIYFSYDVKMKEKGDIPEGYSVSREKKERFSLILESASTNQTSMYLCASGTGGNSPLHFGNGTRLTVT.

This clone was recorded once. This chain joins TRBV7-9 and TRBJ1-1; D gene unclear. The CDR3 has 16 amino acids. V gave up 5 bases and J gave up 0 bases, with 16 bases separating them. CDR1 is SEHNR and CDR2 is FQNEAQ in the germline V gene (reference sequence). Here the CDR3 DNA reads TGTGCCAGCAGCCCCACCGGGAACCGGCTGAACACTGAAGCTTTCTTT. This sequence encodes CASSPTGNRLNTEAFF.

This chain uses TRBV7-2 with TRBJ2-5; 8 nucleotides align to TRBD1. This CDR3 is 14 amino acids long. V was clipped by 3 bases and J by 5 bases; unmatched bases: 5. Germline values: CDR1 SGHTA, CDR2 FQGNSA. The CDR3 region is CASSFQGAGETQYF. The CDR3 DNA is TGTGCCAGCAGCTTTCAGGGGGCCGGGGAGACCCAGTACTTC.

The rearrangement links TRBV3-1 (or the pseudogene TRBV3-2) to TRBJ2-3; D unresolved. This CDR3 has 13 amino acids. The germline V and J ends were trimmed by 3 bases and 5 bases, with 9 bases remaining between them. Germline lookup yields CDR1 LGHDT and CDR2 YNNKEL (reference sequence). CDR3 loop: CASSHASLDTQYF. Written as DNA, the CDR3 is TGTGCCAGCAGCCACGCCTCACTAGATACGCAGTATTTT.

The chain's CDR3 is CASSHPVGGDTQYF. In nucleotides, the CDR3 is TGTGCCAGCAGCCACCCGGTGGGGGGGGATACGCAGTATTTT. The V and J genes are TRBV6-6 and TRBJ2-3, with TRBD2 matching over 7 bases. This CDR3 contains 14 residues. Trimming removed 6 bases from V and 6 bases from J; junction bases left unmatched: 9. Per germline, CDR1 MNHNY and CDR2 SVGAGI (reference sequence).

The chain employs TRBV19 and TRBJ2-5; D is possibly TRBD1 (6 bases). Germline CDR1 reads LNHDA; CDR2 reads SQIVND (reference sequence). The CDR3 contains 11 residues. V shed 6 bases and J shed 13 bases, with 15 bases lying between them. In DNA, the CDR3 is TGTGCCAGTAGAGAGGGAGACAGGCCGTACTTC. It is translated as CASREGDRPYF.

The chain couples TRBV6-2 or TRBV6-3 to TRBJ2-7; 15 nucleotides agree with TRBD2. V trimming: 6 bases; J trimming: 6 bases; junction bases outside the gene matches: 3. Germline CDR1 MNHEY, CDR2 SVGEGT. The CDR3 has 14 residues. The DNA for the CDR3 is TGTGCCAGCAGCGGACTAGCGGGAGGGTTCGAGCAGTACTTC. Amino acid sequence: CASSGLAGGFEQYF.

V gene TRBV15 combines with J gene TRBJ2-4, with D tentatively TRBD2 (6 bases). The CDR3 extends over 14 amino acids. Looked up from germline, CDR1 is LNHNV and CDR2 is YYDKDF (reference sequence). The germline V and J ends were trimmed by 5 bases and 11 bases, with 19 bases remaining between them. The CDR3 is CATSRRGTDPLQYF. The CDR3 DNA is TGTGCCACCAGCCGTCGCGGGACCGACCCTCTTCAGTACTTC.

The V and J genes are TRBV24-1 and TRBJ1-1; a possible D gene is TRBD1 (5 bases). Trimming pared 4 bases from V and 1 base from J, leaving 12 bases between. Germline lookup yields CDR1 KGHDR and CDR2 SFDVKD. This CDR3 is 15 amino acids long. As DNA, the CDR3 is TGTGCCACCAGTGAGGGGCCGGACGGGAACACTGAAGCTTTCTTT. Protein: CATSEGPDGNTEAFF.

The chain is built from TRBV18 and TRBJ1-5; weak D call: TRBD1 (6 bases). Germline V gene data show CDR1 as KGHSH and CDR2 as LQKENI. This CDR3 contains 13 residues. Trimming stripped 3 bases from V and 4 bases from J, with 7 bases between. In DNA, the CDR3 is TGTGCCAGCTCACCGGGACAAAATCAGCCCCAGCATTTT. This encodes CASSPGQNQPQHF.

This sequence joins TRBV5-5 and TRBJ2-1; TRBD1 matches 7 bases. Germline CDR1 is SGHKS and CDR2 is YYEKEE (reference sequence). The CDR3 totals 14 residues. The V segment lost 4 bases and the J segment 3 bases; nucleotides outside the gene matches: 4. CDR3 sequence: CASSRDRVYNEQFF. The CDR3 nucleotides are TGTGCCAGCAGCCGCGACAGGGTCTACAATGAGCAGTTCTTC. Full variable domain (outside the CDR3, taken from reference TRBV5-5 and TRBJ2-1): DAGVTQSPTHLIKTRGQQVTLRCSPISGHKSVSWYQQVLGQGPQFIFQYYEKEERGRGNFPDRFSARQFPNYSSELNVNALLLGDSALYLCASSRDRVYNEQFFGPGTRLTVL.

The chain is built from TRBV5-1 and TRBJ1-2; D perhaps matches TRBD1 (5 bases). This CDR3 has 14 residues. Deletions cut 0 bases from V and 2 bases from J, with 8 bases between. Germline V gene lookup returns CDR1 SGHRS and CDR2 YFSETQ. In nucleotides, the CDR3 is TGCGCCAGCAGCTTGGGACAGAGAAACTATGGCTACACCTTC. It translates to CASSLGQRNYGYTF.

The rearrangement links TRBV5-1 to TRBJ1-5; possible D gene TRBD1, 5 bases. Germline assignment: CDR1 SGHRS and CDR2 YFSETQ. V lost 5 bases, J lost 1 base, and 13 bases lay in between. CDR3 size: 15 residues. CDR3 amino acids: CASRQDGGSNQPQHF. DNA of the CDR3: TGCGCCAGCAGACAGGACGGGGGGAGCAATCAGCCCCAGCATTTT.

This clone was observed a few times. The rearrangement uses TRBV4-3 and TRBJ1-2; 9 bases agree with TRBD1. This CDR3 region has 15 residues. J gave up 3 bases and V 1 base, and 3 bases lay outside the gene matches. The V gene's germline CDR1 is LGHNA and CDR2 YSLEER. The CDR3 region is CASSQAQGADYGYTF. As DNA, the CDR3 is TGCGCCAGCAGCCAAGCACAGGGGGCAGACTATGGCTACACCTTC.

The V gene is TRBV7-8, the J gene TRBJ1-1; the D is unclear. The CDR3 loop spans 15 amino acids. The germline V gene encodes CDR1 SGHVS and CDR2 FQNEAQ. Trimming took 6 bases from V and 1 from J, leaving 15 bases between them. This chain's CDR3 is CASSLRLSGNTEAFF. CDR3 nucleotide sequence: TGTGCCAGCAGTCTACGACTGAGTGGGAACACTGAAGCTTTCTTT.

The J gene is TRBJ2-1, the V gene TRBV15; D unresolved. CDR3 size: 11 residues. Germline V CDR1 and CDR2: LNHNV, YYDKDF (reference sequence). Trimming cost V 3 bases and J 5 bases, with 2 bases left between them. CDR3 bases: TGTGCCACCAGCAGTAACAATGAGCAGTTCTTC. Encoded protein: CATSSNNEQFF.

V and J are TRBV23-1 and TRBJ2-1, with TRBD2 matching over 7 bases. TRBV23-1 qualifies as an ORF whose function is uncertain. This CDR3 spans 17 amino acids. The ends lost 3 bases at V and 3 bases at J; junction bases unmatched: 11. The CDR3 is CASSHSSGGSYYNEQFF. The CDR3 nucleotides are TGCGCCAGCAGTCACTCCTCGGGGGGTTCATACTACAATGAGCAGTTCTTC.

In this sample, this clone turned up once. The rearrangement links TRBV28 to TRBJ2-1; 10 bases line up with TRBD2. Germline V gene lookup returns CDR1 MDHEN and CDR2 SYDVKM. The CDR3 totals 16 residues. After removal of 3 bases from V and 4 bases from J, the junction contained 6 bases not matched to a gene. CDR3 sequence: CASSFRFSGRYNEQFF. DNA for the CDR3: TGTGCCAGCAGTTTTAGGTTTAGCGGGAGGTACAATGAGCAGTTCTTC.

The rearrangement links TRBV7-2 to TRBJ2-1; D ambiguous. The CDR3 extends over 14 amino acids. The germline V gene has CDR1 SGHTA and CDR2 FQGNSA. Between the trimmed V and J ends, which lost 4 bases and 12 bases, there was a span of 19 bases. CDR3 sequence (DNA): TGTGCCAGCAGCTCGGGTCACCCAACCCTCGGGCAGTTCTTC. This codes for CASSSGHPTLGQFF.

The sample holds one count of this clone. The CDR3 DNA reads as TGTGCCAGCTCACGGGCTAGCCCGGGAGATACGCAGTATTTT. Translated, it gives CASSRASPGDTQYF. V usage is TRBV18 and J usage is TRBJ2-3; D possibly corresponds to TRBD2 (5 bases). The V end lost 4 bases, the J end lost 5 bases, and 13 bases lay between the germline ends. This CDR3 has 14 residues. CDR1 is KGHSH, CDR2 LQKENI, per germline. The variable domain in full, with the rest retrieved from reference TRBV18 and TRBJ2-3, is NAGVMQNPRHLVRRRGQEARLRCSPMKGHSHVYWYRQLPEEGLKFMVYLQKENIIDESGMPKERFSAEFPKEGPSILRIQQVVRGDSAAYFCASSRASPGDTQYFGPGTRLTVL.

V usage is TRBV5-6 and J usage is TRBJ2-2; 8 nucleotides agree with TRBD1. CDR1 is SGHDT, CDR2 YYEEEE, per germline. The CDR3 loop spans 18 amino acids. V gave up 4 bases and J gave up 3 bases; unmatched junction bases: 14. The chain's CDR3 is CASSGTGFIFLDTGELFF. The CDR3, as DNA: TGTGCCAGCAGCGGGACAGGTTTTATCTTTCTGGACACCGGGGAGCTGTTTTTT.

This chain joins TRBV27 and TRBJ2-3; TRBD2 matches at 12 bases. Germline CDR1 reads MNHEY; CDR2 reads SMNVEV (reference sequence). V lost 4 bases, J lost 3 bases, and 5 bases stayed unmatched. This CDR3 is 16 amino acids long. DNA of the CDR3: TGTGCCAGCAGTTCCCCTAGCGGGGGGGCGACAGATACGCAGTATTTT. It translates to CASSSPSGGATDTQYF.

The chain links TRBV7-3 to TRBJ1-1, with D perhaps matching TRBD1 (6 bases). The CDR3 is 13 residues long. V was trimmed by 5 bases and J by 8 bases, leaving 15 bases between them. CDR1 and CDR2 from the germline V gene are SGHTA and FQGTGA. The CDR3 reads CASSPRAGDEAFF. In nucleotides, the CDR3 is TGTGCCAGCAGCCCCCGGGCAGGGGACGAAGCTTTCTTT.

The J gene is TRBJ2-7, the V gene TRBV7-9; 9 bases map to TRBD1. The junction had 6 bases not matched to a gene; V was cut back by 11 bases and J by 7 bases. Germline CDR1 is SEHNR and CDR2 is FQNEAQ (reference sequence). The CDR3 has 11 residues. CDR3 amino acids: CAGAGTGEQYV. CDR3 DNA: TGTGCCGGCGCCGGGACAGGGGAGCAGTACGTC.

The chain employs TRBV2 and TRBJ2-5; tentatively, D is TRBD2 (6 bases). This CDR3 spans 14 amino acids. Germline V gene data show CDR1 as SNHLY and CDR2 as FYNNEI. Between the trimmed V and J ends, which lost 8 bases and 1 base, there was a span of 14 bases. The CDR3 spells CASGDRELQETQYF. Written as DNA, the CDR3 is TGTGCCAGCGGGGACCGGGAGCTCCAAGAGACCCAGTACTTC.

This clone showed up just a few times. The rearrangement links TRBV7-9 to TRBJ2-2, with D perhaps matching TRBD1 (5 bases). CDR1 and CDR2 (germline): SEHNR, FQNEAQ (reference sequence). V lost 5 bases, J lost 2 bases, and 15 bases lay in between. CDR3 length equals 16 residues. The CDR3, as DNA: TGTGCCAGCAGCGGTGCTTTGACAGAAAACACCGGGGAGCTGTTTTTT. It specifies CASSGALTENTGELFF.

Notes on this clone: One junction end does not reproduce the germline sequence, and a read error may be involved. The chain carries TRBV12-5 and TRBJ2-1; D ambiguous. The CDR3 is 13 amino acids. Germline CDR1 reads LGHNT; CDR2 reads FRNRAP. The CDR3 protein is CASRAPTYSEQFF. DNA for the CDR3: TGTGCCAGCCGAGCCCCAACTTACAGTGAGCAGTTCTTC.

The chain is built from TRBV5-1 and TRBJ1-4; D not certain. V was cut by 3 bases and J by 7 bases, with 13 bases left in between. This CDR3 has 14 residues. CDR1 and CDR2 from the germline V gene are SGHRS and YFSETQ. CDR3 in amino acids: CASSSGGEGEKLFF. The CDR3 nucleotides read TGCGCCAGCAGCTCCGGCGGAGAGGGTGAAAAACTGTTTTTT.